This T cell receptor (beta chain) originates from a study of blood T cell repertoires in COVID-19. The overall study: Sources were T cells, B-cell-depleted T cells, or PBMCs; the material itself was cDNA or gDNA.

It was during active infection that Seattle patients were enrolled and then longitudinally followed. The table came from immunoSEQ multiplex PCR; TCRdb's copy has only in-frame clones and leaves some out. This sample carries approximately 190,000 clones, 82% of them seen once, and the ten largest clones take around 8%. The sequence was obtained from a woman aged 60-75 years with COVID-19, enrolled during active disease. Input material: peripheral blood.

The CDR3 sequence: CASSLGRVSIANSPLHF. CDR3 sequence (DNA): TGTGCCAGCAGCTTAGGACGGGTTTCTATAGCTAATTCACCCCTCCACTTT. The V and J genes are TRBV11-2 and TRBJ1-6; D not certain. The CDR3 is 17 amino acids. Per germline, CDR1 SGHAT and CDR2 FQNNGV. Trimming shortened V by 1 base and J by 6 bases, and 16 bases separated the two germline ends.